The 14 T cell receptor beta chains below were found in one sample sequenced in a study of shared T cell receptors in the human thymus. TCRdb's copy holds only in-frame clones and misses some; the assay was immunoSEQ multiplex PCR. In the table there are over 650,000 clones, roughly 86% of which are singletons. This sample was also put to use in a study of human thymus T cells.

Sequenced input: thymocytes. The source is a boy under two years old with a congenital heart defect.

J is TRBJ2-5 and V is TRBV29-1, with a weak D call TRBD2 (6 bases). CDR3 length: 15 amino acids. Trimming pared 8 bases from V and 3 bases from J, leaving 22 bases between. CDR1 SQVTM and CDR2 ANQGSEA come from the germline V gene. The CDR3 DNA follows: TGCAGCTCCGGAGGGGACCGTACTTCCAAAGAGACCCAGTACTTC. This codes for CSSGGDRTSKETQYF.

J is TRBJ2-7 and V is TRBV6-6; 8 nucleotides match TRBD1. With V trimmed by 6 bases and J by 0 bases, 4 bases remained unmatched. The CDR3 runs 14 residues. Per the germline V gene, CDR1 is MNHNY and CDR2 is SVGAGI (reference sequence). The CDR3 spells CASRTGVSSYEQYF. For the CDR3, the DNA is TGTGCCAGCAGGACAGGGGTTAGCTCCTACGAGCAGTACTTC.

This rearrangement joins TRBV19 to TRBJ1-1; 8 nucleotides agree with TRBD1. Unmatched junction bases numbered 8, after V lost 5 bases and J lost 3 bases. Germline CDR1 LNHDA, CDR2 SQIVND (reference sequence). This CDR3 has 15 amino acids. Written as DNA, the CDR3 is TGTGCCAGTAGTCATCCAGGGGGCTTCGACACTGAAGCTTTCTTT. It yields the protein CASSHPGGFDTEAFF.

The chain carries TRBV7-6 and TRBJ1-6, with D perhaps matching TRBD1 (6 bases). The length of the CDR3 is 15 residues. The germline V and J ends were trimmed by 3 bases and 5 bases, with 11 bases remaining between them. Per germline, CDR1 SGHVS and CDR2 FNYEAQ. The CDR3 DNA follows: TGTGCCAGCAGCTTCGTGGGACAAAATAATTCACCCCTCCACTTT. It specifies CASSFVGQNNSPLHF.

This chain uses TRBV23-1 with TRBJ1-5, with 9 positions matching TRBD1. TRBV23-1 qualifies as an ORF whose function is uncertain. The CDR3 has 15 residues. Trimming at V came to 3 bases and at J to 5 bases, leaving 5 bases not matched to a gene. CDR3 nucleotide sequence: TGCGCCAGCAGTCAGTCCCGGGACAGGGATCAGCCCCAGCATTTT. Translation gives CASSQSRDRDQPQHF.

The gene calls are TRBV4-3 and TRBJ2-1; a possible D gene is TRBD2 (6 bases). CDR1 and CDR2 from the germline V gene are LGHNA and YSLEER. CDR3 size: 21 residues. V dropped 3 bases and J dropped 6 bases, with 33 bases sitting between them. The CDR3 sequence is CASSQEKTSVNGGNVPNEQFF. Here the CDR3 DNA reads TGCGCCAGCAGCCAGGAAAAGACGAGCGTTAACGGCGGGAATGTCCCCAATGAGCAGTTCTTC.

The chain recombines TRBV14 with TRBJ1-3; D possibly corresponds to TRBD1 (5 bases). Germline V gene sequence: CDR1 SGHDN, CDR2 FVKESK. The V end was cut by 3 bases, the J end by 4 bases, with 19 bases between. The CDR3 runs to 17 residues. The CDR3 protein is CASSHSLGRAAGNTIYF. DNA for the CDR3: TGTGCCAGCAGCCACTCGTTGGGCAGGGCGGCGGGAAACACCATATATTTT.

The V and J genes are TRBV7-9 and TRBJ2-7; no firm D call. V lost 1 base to trimming and J lost 2 bases, with 9 bases between them. Germline CDR1 SEHNR, CDR2 FQNEAQ (reference sequence). CDR3 length: 14 amino acids. CDR3 nucleotides: TGTGCCAGCAGCTTAGTGTTCTACCCCTACGAGCAGTACTTC. Protein: CASSLVFYPYEQYF.

This chain joins TRBV29-1 and TRBJ2-2, with D perhaps TRBD2 (7 bases). Trimming left V 5 bases short and J 1 base short, with 14 bases between. Germline CDR1 is SQVTM and CDR2 is ANQGSEA. The CDR3 spans 15 residues. The CDR3 loop is CSVLRGGWNTGELFF. CDR3 DNA: TGCAGCGTTTTGAGGGGGGGTTGGAACACCGGGGAGCTGTTTTTT.

The chain joins TRBV19 to TRBJ2-1, with TRBD1 matching 10 bases. Germline CDR1 LNHDA, CDR2 SQIVND (reference sequence). V was clipped by 3 bases and J by 0 bases; unmatched bases: 5. CDR3 length: 17 amino acids. CDR3 sequence: CASSIRTGGTSYNEQFF. CDR3 DNA: TGTGCCAGTAGTATCCGGACAGGGGGTACCTCCTACAATGAGCAGTTCTTC. Drawing the rest from reference TRBV19 and TRBJ2-1, the complete variable domain is DGGITQSPKYLFRKEGQNVTLSCEQNLNHDAMYWYRQDPGQGLRLIYYSQIVNDFQKGDIAEGYSVSREKKESFPLTVTSAQKNPTAFYLCASSIRTGGTSYNEQFFGPGTRLTVL.

V and J are TRBV4-1 and TRBJ2-2; D perhaps matches TRBD1 (7 bases). CDR3 length equals 17 residues. V was cut by 4 bases and J by 2 bases, with 17 bases left in between. Germline-derived CDR1 and CDR2 are MGHRA and YSYEKL. This CDR3 is CASSPRGTEANTGELFF. The CDR3 DNA is TGCGCCAGCAGCCCTCGCGGGACAGAAGCCAACACCGGGGAGCTGTTTTTT.

The rearrangement joins TRBV5-1 to TRBJ2-7, with D perhaps matching TRBD1 (6 bases). The CDR3 loop spans 17 amino acids. Germline CDR1 SGHRS, CDR2 YFSETQ. Trimming removed 4 bases at V and 1 base at J, with 21 bases between. CDR3 sequence reads: CASSISSTGHLSYEQYF. The CDR3 nucleotides read TGCGCCAGCAGCATCTCCTCTACAGGGCACCTTTCCTACGAGCAGTACTTC. Together with reference TRBV5-1 and TRBJ2-7, the CDR3 gives the full variable domain: KAGVTQTPRYLIKTRGQQVTLSCSPISGHRSVSWYQQTPGQGLQFLFEYFSETQRNKGNFPGRFSGRQFSNSRSEMNVSTLELGDSALYLCASSISSTGHLSYEQYFGPGTRLTVT.

The V call is TRBV5-4, the J call TRBJ2-5; TRBD2 matches at 7 bases. The CDR3 length is 14 residues. Germline CDR1 reads SGHNT; CDR2 reads YYREEE (reference sequence). Trimming at V came to 0 bases and at J to 4 bases, leaving 3 bases not matched to a gene. The CDR3 here is CASSLVGGPETQYF. The DNA of the CDR3 is TGTGCCAGCAGCTTGGTGGGAGGGCCAGAGACCCAGTACTTC.

The chain recombines TRBV6-9 with TRBJ2-3; 9 bases are shared with TRBD2. The CDR3 covers 15 residues. Germline V gene data show CDR1 as MNHGY and CDR2 as SVAAGI. After removal of 2 bases from V and 4 bases from J, the junction contained 4 bases not matched to a gene. The CDR3 protein is CASSYRERGADTQYF. CDR3 DNA: TGTGCCAGCAGTTATCGGGAGCGGGGGGCAGATACGCAGTATTTT.